The 21 T cell receptor beta chains below all came from one sample that was sequenced in a study of graft-versus-host responses after intestinal transplantation (dated by TCRdb to the early 2020s). Library creation used the immunoSEQ multiplex PCR assay. TCRdb obtained this table from immuneACCESS and retained in-frame rearrangements with V and J assigned. These tables miss some clones; where compared with another copy, unresolved V genes account for less than half of the shortfall, and the remainder is unexplained. In all, the sample holds tens of thousands of clones, and approximately 86% of those were seen once. The top ten clonotypes cover roughly 17% of the sample. Intraepithelial and lamina propria lymphocytes were isolated from graft specimens using dithiothreitol, EDTA incubations and collagenase D digestion. Sequences were derived from ileum tissue, sampled around seven months after intestinal transplant. The receptors derive from a human patient who received an intestinal transplant, so some T cells may come from the graft donor.

Judged by abundance, this clone is medium-sized (0.01 to 0.1%). The rearrangement uses TRBV19 and TRBJ2-7; D may be TRBD2 (5 bases). The germline V and J ends were trimmed by 10 bases and 2 bases, with 9 bases remaining between them. The germline CDR1 and CDR2 sequences are LNHDA and SQIVND (reference sequence). This CDR3 has 11 amino acids. The CDR3 reads CATEGAYEQYF. As DNA, the CDR3 is TGTGCCACCGAGGGAGCCTACGAGCAGTACTTC.

V is TRBV4-1 and J is TRBJ2-7, with 7 bases identical to TRBD1. Germline loops: CDR1 MGHRA, CDR2 YSYEKL. V lost 2 bases, J lost 4 bases, and 8 bases stayed unmatched. The CDR3 spans 15 residues. CDR3 nucleotide sequence: TGCGCCAGCAGCCAACAAGGGACAGCCCCTTACGAGCAGTACTTC. Residues: CASSQQGTAPYEQYF.

This chain uses TRBV11-2 with TRBJ2-5; D is unclear. CDR3 length equals 14 residues. CDR1 is SGHAT, CDR2 FQNNGV, per germline. Deletions cut 5 bases from V and 9 bases from J, with 19 bases between. CDR3 residues: CASSIRDGYGAQYF. The CDR3 coding sequence is TGTGCCAGCAGCATAAGAGATGGTTATGGGGCCCAGTACTTC.

The chain links TRBV7-9 to TRBJ2-7, with 7 bases aligning to TRBD1. The CDR3 is 16 residues long. Germline CDR1 SEHNR, CDR2 FQNEAQ (reference sequence). The trim removed 2 bases at V and 2 bases at J, leaving 9 bases unmatched. CDR3 nucleotides: TGTGCCAGCAGCTTATTAGGGGGCGTCCCCCCCTACGAGCAGTACTTC. It is translated as CASSLLGGVPPYEQYF.

The sample holds one count of this clone. This rearrangement joins TRBV28 to TRBJ1-3, with D maybe TRBD1 (5 bases). Trimming left V 6 bases short and J 2 bases short, with 11 bases between. This CDR3 region has 14 residues. Germline-derived CDR1 and CDR2 are MDHEN and SYDVKM. CDR3 loop: CASRSGRAGNTIYF. In nucleotides, the CDR3 is TGTGCCAGCAGGTCCGGCAGGGCTGGAAACACCATATATTTT.

The rearrangement uses TRBV28 and TRBJ1-1; D call uncertain. The CDR3 has 15 amino acids. Looked up from germline, CDR1 is MDHEN and CDR2 is SYDVKM. Between the trimmed V and J ends, which lost 2 bases and 3 bases, there was a span of 13 bases. The CDR3 is CASSLVSWGYTEAFF. The CDR3 coding sequence is TGTGCCAGCAGTTTAGTTTCGTGGGGATACACTGAAGCTTTCTTT.

The chain links TRBV6-6 to TRBJ1-5; D gene ambiguous. CDR1 and CDR2 (germline): MNHNY, SVGAGI (reference sequence). The V end lost 6 bases, the J end lost 6 bases, and 6 bases lay between the germline ends. This CDR3 contains 11 residues. The CDR3 bases are TGTGCCAGCAGGGAGGGTCAGCCCCAGCATTTT. Amino acids: CASREGQPQHF.

This clone was seen a single time. The rearrangement links TRBV5-1 to TRBJ2-5, with D hard to call. In germline, CDR1 is SGHRS, CDR2 YFSETQ. Trimming took off 0 bases at V and 7 bases at J, with 7 bases between the two ends. The length of the CDR3 is 12 residues. CDR3 in amino acids: CASSLDIWTQYF. The CDR3 DNA is TGCGCCAGCAGCTTGGATATTTGGACCCAGTACTTC. Complete variable domain (other parts from reference TRBV5-1 and TRBJ2-5): KAGVTQTPRYLIKTRGQQVTLSCSPISGHRSVSWYQQTPGQGLQFLFEYFSETQRNKGNFPGRFSGRQFSNSRSEMNVSTLELGDSALYLCASSLDIWTQYFGPGTRLLVL.

The chain recombines TRBV11-2 with TRBJ2-7; 7 positions agree with TRBD2. This CDR3 contains 16 residues. The V gene end was trimmed by 6 bases and the J gene end by 4 bases; junction bases not matched to a gene: 15. Germline values: CDR1 SGHAT, CDR2 FQNNGV. The CDR3 coding sequence is TGTGCCAGCAGGGGGAGCGGGGCCGGGCCCGGTTACGAGCAGTACTTC. Residues: CASRGSGAGPGYEQYF.

V usage is TRBV7-9 and J usage is TRBJ2-2; TRBD1 agrees at 9 bases. J gave up 2 bases and V 5 bases, and 9 bases lay outside the gene matches. The CDR3 is made up of 17 amino acids. The germline V gene has CDR1 SEHNR and CDR2 FQNEAQ (reference sequence). The CDR3 DNA sequence: TGTGCCAGCAGCCCTTGGACAGGGGTGATCAACACCGGGGAGCTGTTTTTT. It translates to CASSPWTGVINTGELFF.

By frequency in the sample, this clone is medium-sized. This chain links TRBV5-6 with TRBJ1-1, with D hard to call. Trimming took off 1 base at V and 3 bases at J, with 4 bases between the two ends. The CDR3 totals 12 residues. Germline V CDR1 and CDR2: SGHDT, YYEEEE. The CDR3 loop reads CASSLLDTEAFF. The CDR3 DNA is TGTGCCAGCAGCTTGTTGGACACTGAAGCTTTCTTT.

The rearrangement joins TRBV7-6 to TRBJ2-2; 7 positions match TRBD1. CDR1 is SGHVS, CDR2 FNYEAQ, per germline. The CDR3 sequence is 15 residues long. V dropped 3 bases and J dropped 2; count of bases not matched to a gene: 3. CDR3 DNA sequence: TGTGCCAGCAGCTTCGGGACAGATAACACCGGGGAGCTGTTTTTT. This gives the protein CASSFGTDNTGELFF.

In its sample, this clone was seen once. This rearrangement joins TRBV4-1 to TRBJ2-3; 8 bases align to TRBD2. Germline CDR1 MGHRA, CDR2 YSYEKL. After removal of 1 base from V and 6 bases from J, the junction contained 6 bases not matched to a gene. This CDR3 contains 15 residues. CDR3 sequence reads: CASSQGAGAGDTQYF. CDR3 sequence (DNA): TGCGCCAGCAGCCAAGGAGCGGGGGCCGGGGATACGCAGTATTTT.

V and J are TRBV5-1 and TRBJ2-7; TRBD2 matches at 7 bases. The length of the CDR3 is 15 residues. Germline-derived CDR1 and CDR2 are SGHRS and YFSETQ. V trimming: 0 bases; J trimming: 3 bases; junction bases outside the gene matches: 6. CDR3 bases: TGCGCCAGCAGCTTGGCGTGGGCGGGGGTCTACGAGCAGTACTTC. This sequence encodes CASSLAWAGVYEQYF. Full variable domain (missing parts from reference TRBV5-1 and TRBJ2-7): KAGVTQTPRYLIKTRGQQVTLSCSPISGHRSVSWYQQTPGQGLQFLFEYFSETQRNKGNFPGRFSGRQFSNSRSEMNVSTLELGDSALYLCASSLAWAGVYEQYFGPGTRLTVT.

The CDR3 is CAWSSGTGWNEQFF. CDR3 bases: TGTGCCTGGAGTTCCGGGACAGGGTGGAATGAGCAGTTCTTC. V usage is TRBV30 and J usage is TRBJ2-1, with 9 nucleotides matching TRBD1. J gave up 7 bases and V 2 bases, and 6 bases lay outside the gene matches. CDR1 is GTSNPN and CDR2 is SVGIG in the germline V gene (reference sequence). The CDR3 length is 14 residues.

The chain combines TRBV6-5 with TRBJ2-7, with D perhaps matching TRBD1 (5 bases). CDR3 size: 16 residues. CDR1 is MNHEY and CDR2 is SVGAGI in the germline V gene. V was shortened by 0 bases and J by 0 bases, with 12 bases between the two germline ends. The CDR3 region is CASSYSKGAPSYEQYF. As DNA, the CDR3 is TGTGCCAGCAGTTACTCGAAAGGGGCACCCTCCTACGAGCAGTACTTC.

This chain joins TRBV15 and TRBJ1-4; D is ambiguous. Trimming stripped 0 bases from V and 0 bases from J, with 8 bases between. The germline gives CDR1 LNHNV, CDR2 YYDKDF (reference sequence). The CDR3 is 16 amino acids. In DNA, the CDR3 is TGTGCCACCAGCAGAGATTGGATGACAACTAATGAAAAACTGTTTTTT. Its protein is CATSRDWMTTNEKLFF.

V usage is TRBV4-1 and J usage is TRBJ2-3, with 11 bases aligning to TRBD2. The CDR3 sequence is 19 residues long. The germline gives CDR1 MGHRA, CDR2 YSYEKL. V was pared by 0 bases and J by 2 bases, with 10 bases of the junction left unmatched. In DNA, the CDR3 is TGCGCCAGCAGCCAAGATCGGGCTAGCGGGGGGCCGGACACAGATACGCAGTATTTT. Protein: CASSQDRASGGPDTDTQYF.

This chain connects TRBV5-6 to TRBJ2-5; unclear D gene. Trimming took off 1 base at V and 10 bases at J, with 14 bases between the two ends. The V gene's germline CDR1 is SGHDT and CDR2 YYEEEE. The length of the CDR3 is 13 residues. The CDR3 sequence is CASSLYYTSDQYF. The CDR3 bases are TGTGCCAGCAGCTTGTACTACACTTCGGACCAGTACTTC.

This sequence joins TRBV7-9 and TRBJ1-5, with D tentatively TRBD1 (5 bases). The CDR3 contains 18 residues. V lost 5 bases, J lost 3 bases, and 23 bases lay in between. Germline V gives CDR1 SEHNR, CDR2 FQNEAQ (reference sequence). The CDR3 here is CASSRILNAGEANQPQHF. Written as DNA, the CDR3 is TGTGCCAGCAGCCGAATCCTAAACGCGGGGGAAGCCAATCAGCCCCAGCATTTT.

This clone appeared once. The V and J genes are TRBV6-6 and TRBJ2-5; no clear D gene. The CDR3 length is 10 residues. V was shortened by 6 bases and J by 5 bases, with 4 bases between the two germline ends. CDR1 is MNHNY and CDR2 is SVGAGI in the germline V gene (reference sequence). The CDR3 DNA follows: TGTGCCAGCAGGTTCGAGACCCAGTACTTC. Protein sequence: CASRFETQYF.